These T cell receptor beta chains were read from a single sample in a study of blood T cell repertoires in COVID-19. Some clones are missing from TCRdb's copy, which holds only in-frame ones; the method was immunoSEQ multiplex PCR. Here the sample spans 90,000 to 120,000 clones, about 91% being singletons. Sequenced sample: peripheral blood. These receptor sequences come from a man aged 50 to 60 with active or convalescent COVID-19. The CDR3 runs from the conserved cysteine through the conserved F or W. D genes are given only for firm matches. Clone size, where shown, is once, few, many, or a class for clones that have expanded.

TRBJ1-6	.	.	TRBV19	TGTGCCAGTAGTATAGGCGCCGGGAGAAATTCACCCCTCCACTTT	CASSIGAGRNSPLHF
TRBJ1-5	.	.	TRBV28	TGTGCCAGCAGTTGGGACACTGGGAGCAATCAGCCCCAGCATTTT	CASSWDTGSNQPQHF
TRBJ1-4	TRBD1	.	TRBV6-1	TGTGCCAGCAGTGATTTAGGGACAGGGTCTGAAAAACTGTTTTTT	CASSDLGTGSEKLFF
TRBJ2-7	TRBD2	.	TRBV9	TGTGCCAGCAGCAATCCGGGACTAGCGGGAGAGGTCGAGCAGTACTTC	CASSNPGLAGEVEQYF
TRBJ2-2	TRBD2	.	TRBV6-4	TGTGCCAGCACCCGAACGGCTAGCGGGAGCGGCGCCGGGGAGCTGTTTTTT	CASTRTASGSGAGELFF
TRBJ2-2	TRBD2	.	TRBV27	TGTGCCAGCAGGACTAGCGGGAGTAGGACCGGGGAGCTGTTTTTT	CASRTSGSRTGELFF
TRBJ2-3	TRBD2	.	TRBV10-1	TGCGCCAGCAGTTTAGCGGGAGGCCCCATGGATACGCAGTATTTT	CASSLAGGPMDTQYF
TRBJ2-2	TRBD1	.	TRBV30	TGTGCCTGGAGTCCCCTACAGGGGGTGATCACCGGGGAGCTGTTTTTT	CAWSPLQGVITGELFF
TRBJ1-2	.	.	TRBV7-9	TGTGCCAGCCGCTACGGGGTTGCGTCTGGCTACACCTTC	CASRYGVASGYTF
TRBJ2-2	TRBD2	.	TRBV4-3	TGCGCCAGCAGCCAAGGAAGCCTAGCGGGAGGGGTGGGGGAGCTGTTTTTT	CASSQGSLAGGVGELFF
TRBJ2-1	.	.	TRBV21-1	TGTGCCAGCAGCCTATGCGGGGGACAGGGTTACAATGAGCAGTTCTTC	CASSLCGGQGYNEQFF
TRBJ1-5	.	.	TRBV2	TGTGCCAGCAGTGGGGCACCGATTAGCAATCAGCCCCAGCATTTT	CASSGAPISNQPQHF
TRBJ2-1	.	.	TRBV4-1	TGCGCCAGCAGGCCAAGGACCCAGCGGAAGAGCGATGAGCAGTTCTTC	CASRPRTQRKSDEQFF
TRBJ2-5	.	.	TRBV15	TGTGCCACCAGCAGAGGGGCGCAACAAGAGACCCAGTACTTC	CATSRGAQQETQYF
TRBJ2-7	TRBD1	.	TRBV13	TGTGCCAGCAGCCTGGACAGGGGTTACGAGCAGTACTTC	CASSLDRGYEQYF
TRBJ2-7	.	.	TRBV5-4	TGTGCCAGCACGCGGGGCCGGGAGCAGTACTTC	CASTRGREQYF
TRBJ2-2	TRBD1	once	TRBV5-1	TGCGCCAGCAGCTTTACAGGGGCGGGGAACACCGGGGAGCTGTTTTTT	CASSFTGAGNTGELFF
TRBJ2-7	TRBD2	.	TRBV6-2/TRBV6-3	TGTGCCAGCAGTCAAGGACTAGCGGGACCCTACGAGCAGTACTTC	CASSQGLAGPYEQYF
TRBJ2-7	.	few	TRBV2	TGTGCCAGCAGTGAATCGGGGTTCTTCTACGAGCAGTACTTC	CASSESGFFYEQYF
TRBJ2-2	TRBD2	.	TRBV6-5	TGTGCCAGCAGGGAGAGCGGGAGAGGCACCGGGGAGCTGTTTTTT	CASRESGRGTGELFF
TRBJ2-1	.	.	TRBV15	TGTGCCACCAGCAGAGAGGTTGTAGCGGCGGGACGTTACAATGAGCAGTTCTTC	CATSREVVAAGRYNEQFF
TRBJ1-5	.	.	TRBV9	TGTGCCAGCAGCGGCACCAGGACTCATAGCAATCAGCCCCAGCATTTT	CASSGTRTHSNQPQHF
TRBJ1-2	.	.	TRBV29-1	TGCAGCGTCCAAAGCCAGGGATGGGGCTACACCTTC	CSVQSQGWGYTF
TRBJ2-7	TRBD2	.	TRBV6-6	TGTGCCAGCAGTTATCAAAGCGGGAGAGGGGAGCAGTACTTC	CASSYQSGRGEQYF
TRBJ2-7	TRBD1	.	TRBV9	TGTGCCAGCAGCGTAGGAGCAGGGACAGGAAACTACGAGCAGTACTTC	CASSVGAGTGNYEQYF
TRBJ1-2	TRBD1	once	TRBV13	TGTGCCAGCAGCTCCGACAGGGGAAGTGGCTACACCTTC	CASSSDRGSGYTF
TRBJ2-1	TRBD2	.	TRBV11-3	TGTGCCAGCAGCTCTAGCGGGAGGGCTTGGGATGAGCAGTTCTTC	CASSSSGRAWDEQFF
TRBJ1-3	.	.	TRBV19	TGTGCCAGTAGACGGGCTGGAAACACCATATATTTT	CASRRAGNTIYF
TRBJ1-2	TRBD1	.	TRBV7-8	TGTGCCAGCAGCTTAAGAGGGGGCGGAGGCTACACCTTC	CASSLRGGGGYTF
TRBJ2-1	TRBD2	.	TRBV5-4	TGTGCCAGCAGCTTGGACCTTTTTAGCGGGATGGGTTACAATGAGCAGTTCTTC	CASSLDLFSGMGYNEQFF
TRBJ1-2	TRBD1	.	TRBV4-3	TGCGCCAGCAGCCAAGATTTAGGACAGGGGGATCTTGGCTATGGCTACACCTTC	CASSQDLGQGDLGYGYTF
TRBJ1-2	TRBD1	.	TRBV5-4	TGTGCCAGCAGCTCTGGACAGGGGAACTATGGCTACACCTTC	CASSSGQGNYGYTF
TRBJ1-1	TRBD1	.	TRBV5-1	TGCGCCAGCAGCTCAACAACAGGGGTGACTGAAGCTTTCTTT	CASSSTTGVTEAFF
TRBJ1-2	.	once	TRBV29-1	TGCAGCGTTGAAGCAGGAACCAACTATGGCTACACCTTC	CSVEAGTNYGYTF
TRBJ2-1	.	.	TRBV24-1	TGTGCCACCAGTGATTTCGCCGGGAGAGGCCCCAATGAGCAGTTCTTC	CATSDFAGRGPNEQFF
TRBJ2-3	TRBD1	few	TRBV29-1	TGCAGCGTAGCAACAGGGGGCACAGATACGCAGTATTTT	CSVATGGTDTQYF
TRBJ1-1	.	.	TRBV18	TGTGCCAGCTCACCAAATAAGGCGACGGAGGGCACTGAAGCTTTCTTT	CASSPNKATEGTEAFF
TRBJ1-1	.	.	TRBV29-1	TGCAGCGTTTCGACAGCCTTGAACACTGAAGCTTTCTTT	CSVSTALNTEAFF
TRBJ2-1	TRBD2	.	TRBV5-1	TGCGCCAGCAGCCCAGGGACTAGCGGGAGGGGCGCTGAGCAGTTCTTC	CASSPGTSGRGAEQFF
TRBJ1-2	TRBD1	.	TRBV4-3	TGCGCCAGCAGCCAAGAGGGACAGCTTGACTATGGCTACACCTTC	CASSQEGQLDYGYTF
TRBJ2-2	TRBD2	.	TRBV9	TGTGCCAGCAGCTCCTGGGATAGCGGGAGTTTCCGAGTATTCACCGGGGAGCTGTTTTTT	CASSSWDSGSFRVFTGELFF
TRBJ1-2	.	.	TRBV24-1	TGTGCCACCAGTGACCTAGACAGCTCTTACTATGGCTACACCTTC	CATSDLDSSYYGYTF
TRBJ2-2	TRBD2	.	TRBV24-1	TGTGCCACCAGTGGTAGGGACTATTCTGGAGGGGAGCTGTTTTTT	CATSGRDYSGGELFF
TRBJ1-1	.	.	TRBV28	TGTGCCATCTGGGTAACAGGTCCCCCTAAAGCTTTCTTT	CAIWVTGPPKAFF
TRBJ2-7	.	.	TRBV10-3	TGTGCCATCAGGACTAGTTTGGATGGCAACGAGCAGTACTTC	CAIRTSLDGNEQYF
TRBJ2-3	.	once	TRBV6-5	TGTGCCAGCAGTTACTCTCCAGGGGATTGGGATACGCAGTATTTT	CASSYSPGDWDTQYF
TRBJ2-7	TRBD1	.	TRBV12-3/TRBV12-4	TGTGCCAGCACTCTAACAGGGGGCGCCGAGCAGTACTTC	CASTLTGGAEQYF
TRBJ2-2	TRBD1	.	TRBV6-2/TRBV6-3	TGTGCCAGCAGTAAGTGGACAGGGAGAGCCGGGGAGCTGTTTTTT	CASSKWTGRAGELFF
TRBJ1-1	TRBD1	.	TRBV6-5	TGTGCCAGCGGAGGACAGGGGAACACTGAAGCTTTCTTT	CASGGQGNTEAFF
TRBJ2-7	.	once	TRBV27	TGTGCCAGCAGTTTAAGCGAGCGGTACGAGCAGTACTTC	CASSLSERYEQYF
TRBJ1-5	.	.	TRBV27	TGTGCCAGCGGAATGCAGGGGTTTCAGCCCCAGCATTTT	CASGMQGFQPQHF
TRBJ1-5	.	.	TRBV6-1	TGTGCCAGCAGTGATTTTCCCCATCGGGGCAATCAGCCCCAGCATTTT	CASSDFPHRGNQPQHF
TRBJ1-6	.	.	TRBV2	TGTGCCAGCAGGCGCACAGGGCTGGAAAATTCACCCCTCCACTTT	CASRRTGLENSPLHF
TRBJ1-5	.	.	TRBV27	TGTGCCAGCAGTTTAGGGACTACCGGTAATCAGCCCCAGCATTTT	CASSLGTTGNQPQHF
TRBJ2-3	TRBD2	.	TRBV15	TGTGCCACCAGCAGAGATACGGGGGGGAATAAAGTGGATACGCAGTATTTT	CATSRDTGGNKVDTQYF
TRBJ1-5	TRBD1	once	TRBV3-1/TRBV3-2	TGTGCCAGCAGCCGAACAGGGGGTTCCCAGCATTTT	CASSRTGGSQHF
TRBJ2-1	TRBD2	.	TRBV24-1	TGTGCCACCAGTGATTTGCCAGGAGGACAGAAGGGACTAGCGGGGGGGAATGAGCAGTTCTTC	CATSDLPGGQKGLAGGNEQFF